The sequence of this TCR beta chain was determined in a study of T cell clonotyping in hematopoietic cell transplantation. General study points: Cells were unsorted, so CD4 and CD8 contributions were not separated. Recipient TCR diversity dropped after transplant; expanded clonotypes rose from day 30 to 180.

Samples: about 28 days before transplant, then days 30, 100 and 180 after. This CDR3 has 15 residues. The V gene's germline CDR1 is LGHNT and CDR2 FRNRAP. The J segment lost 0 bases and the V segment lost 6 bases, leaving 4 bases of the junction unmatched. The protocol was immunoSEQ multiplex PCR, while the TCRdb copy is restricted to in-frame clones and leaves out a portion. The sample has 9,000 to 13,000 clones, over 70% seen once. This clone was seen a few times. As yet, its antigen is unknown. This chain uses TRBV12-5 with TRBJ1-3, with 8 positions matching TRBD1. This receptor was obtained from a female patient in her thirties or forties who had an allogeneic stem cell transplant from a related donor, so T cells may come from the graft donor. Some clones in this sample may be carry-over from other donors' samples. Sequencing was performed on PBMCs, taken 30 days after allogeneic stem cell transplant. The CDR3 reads CASGFGQGSGNTIYF. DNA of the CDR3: TGTGCTAGTGGATTCGGACAGGGCTCTGGAAACACCATATATTTT.